These T cell receptor beta chains were read from a single sample in a study of T cell responses to AZD1222 COVID-19 vaccine. Here immunoSEQ multiplex PCR was the method, and the copy in TCRdb shows in-frame clones only, minus some. The data show roughly 160,000 clones, approximately 93% seen once. The starting material was peripheral blood, obtained on day 0 of AZD1222 vaccination. Every receptor here comes from an adult in good health. Each CDR3 is given with its conserved first and last residue. A D gene is named only where the DNA matches it firmly. Size tells how often a clone was seen (once, few, many) or the class of an expanded clone, and some rows leave it out.

j_gene,abundance,len,v_gene,d_gene,CDR3nt,CDR3aa
TRBJ2-3,once,14,TRBV11-3,.,TGTGCCAGCAGCTTAGGTGGCGACACAGATACGCAGTATTTT,CASSLGGDTDTQYF
TRBJ1-1,.,14,TRBV4-1,.,TGCGCCAGCAGCCAAGAAGACAGCTACACTGAAGCTTTCTTT,CASSQEDSYTEAFF
TRBJ1-1,.,15,TRBV11-3,TRBD1,TGTGCCAGCAGCATACCACAGGGGGCGAACACTGAAGCTTTCTTT,CASSIPQGANTEAFF
TRBJ1-4,.,13,TRBV5-1,.,TGCGCCAGCAGCTTTCCGGAAAATGAAAAACTGTTTTTT,CASSFPENEKLFF
TRBJ1-4,.,13,TRBV7-9,.,TGTGCCAGCAGCTTAGTACAGGGCGAAAAACTGTTTTTT,CASSLVQGEKLFF
TRBJ2-7,.,16,TRBV7-8,TRBD2,TGTGCCAGCAGCTTGGGACTAGCGGGGGGGAACTACGAGCAGTACTTC,CASSLGLAGGNYEQYF
TRBJ2-3,.,14,TRBV25-1,.,TGTGCCAGCAGTGAACAAGGAGGACCAGATACGCAGTATTTT,CASSEQGGPDTQYF
TRBJ1-5,.,16,TRBV5-5,.,TGTGCCAGCAGCTCTCTCCAGGGATCGGGCAATCAGCCCCAGCATTTT,CASSSLQGSGNQPQHF
TRBJ1-6,.,13,TRBV7-2,.,TGTGCCAGCAGCTTATCCGGGGATTCACCCCTCCACTTT,CASSLSGDSPLHF
TRBJ2-2,.,15,TRBV6-5,TRBD2,TGTGCCAGCAGTCCCCTAGCGGGAGTAACCGGGGAGCTGTTTTTT,CASSPLAGVTGELFF
TRBJ1-2,.,15,TRBV19,TRBD1,TGTGCCAGTAGTATCGGCGGACAGGGGGCTTATGGCTACACCTTC,CASSIGGQGAYGYTF
TRBJ1-4,.,15,TRBV4-1,TRBD1,TGCGCCAGCAGCCTCGCAGGGGGTCTGAGGGAAAAACTGTTTTTT,CASSLAGGLREKLFF
TRBJ2-5,once,13,TRBV10-2,TRBD1,TGCGCCAGCAGCCGGGACAGGCAAGAGACCCAGTACTTC,CASSRDRQETQYF
TRBJ1-2,.,14,TRBV5-4,TRBD1,TGTGCCAGCAGCGGGGGACAGGGTGACTATGGCTACACCTTC,CASSGGQGDYGYTF
TRBJ2-1,many,16,TRBV7-9,.,TGTGCCAGCAGCCCCCGACCAGCGACCTCCTACAATGAGCAGTTCTTC,CASSPRPATSYNEQFF
TRBJ1-2,.,14,TRBV6-6,.,TGTGCCAGCAGTAATACAGAGCGACTTCGGGGCTACACCTTC,CASSNTERLRGYTF